The present entry profiles one T cell receptor beta chain with its context. This sequence is one base from a far larger clone and is likely a read error. The same CDR3 is also encoded by other DNA sequences in this sample. The source of the sample is a study of shared clonotypes between healthy human individuals. The CDR3 is 15 amino acids. Germline lookup yields CDR1 KGHSH and CDR2 LQKENI. J lost 1 base, V lost 6 bases, and 4 bases had no gene match. The protocol was immunoSEQ multiplex PCR, while the TCRdb copy is restricted to in-frame clones and leaves out a portion. Here the sample spans roughly 1 million clones, around 74% being singletons.

The material sequenced was memory CD4+ T cells sorted from blood. The subset: CD45RA-negative fraction. The chain uses TRBV18 and TRBJ1-5, with TRBD1 identical over 9 bases. This receptor was identified in a man aged 18 to 30 in good health. In nucleotides, the CDR3 is TGTGCCAGCTCTCCGGACAGGGGAAGCAATCAGCCCCAGCATTTT. Its protein is CASSPDRGSNQPQHF.